Below, one TCR beta chain is given with its context. Antigen: not known. Germline CDR1 reads SNHLY; CDR2 reads FYNNEI. The V end lost 2 bases, the J end lost 7 bases, and 11 bases lay between the germline ends. The length of the CDR3 is 14 residues. The sample originates from a study of response to subunit inactivated influenza vaccine. TCRdb re-analysed the RT-PCR reads in MiXCR, keeping a single row per CDR3 protein. The sample includes more than 600,000 distinct CDR3 sequences, about 18% of them seen just once. Study observations and caveats: A suggestion made by the authors is that each seasonal influenza vaccination recruits few new T cells.

This material consisted of PBMCs from blood, taken about 5 days after vaccination. J is TRBJ1-4 and V is TRBV2; D uncertain. The TCR originated in a man aged 50 to 59 who received an inactivated influenza vaccine. The CDR3 bases are TGTGCCAGCAGTGAACCCCTAGGATCTGAAAAACTGTTTTTT. The encoded protein is CASSEPLGSEKLFF.